The 19 T cell receptor beta chains reported below all come from one sample, sequenced in a study of cytomegalovirus exposure and HLA in healthy donors. PCR employed 60 Vbeta and 13 Jbeta primers. The data were produced by immunoSEQ multiplex PCR, yet TCRdb's version contains in-frame clones alone and is incomplete. This sample has 60,000 to 75,000 clones, with 85% found just once. The specimen sequenced was PBMCs. The source of these receptors is a female donor in good health and CMV-seronegative.

This clone was observed a single time. As DNA, the CDR3 is TGTGCCAGCAGTGAGCGTGTTTTCGGGGAGCTGTTTTTT. Translating gives CASSERVFGELFF. The genes are TRBV25-1 and TRBJ2-2; no clear D gene. The V and J ends lost 3 bases and 7 bases respectively, with 9 bases between them. The CDR3 contains 13 residues. CDR1 is MGHDK, CDR2 SYGVNS, per germline.

The sample holds a few counts of this clone. This chain connects TRBV2 to TRBJ2-3, with 7 bases identical to TRBD2. Germline V gene lookup returns CDR1 SNHLY and CDR2 FYNNEI. With 6 bases clipped from V and 4 bases from J, the junction kept 10 bases outside the gene matches. The CDR3 has 15 amino acids. This chain's CDR3 is CASRRLASGADTQYF. In DNA, the CDR3 is TGTGCCAGCAGACGATTAGCGAGCGGGGCAGATACGCAGTATTTT. The full variable domain, rest sourced from reference TRBV2 and TRBJ2-3, is EPEVTQTPSHQVTQMGQEVILRCVPISNHLYFYWYRQILGQKVEFLVSFYNNEISEKSEIFDDQFSVERPDGSNFTLKIRSTKLEDSAMYFCASRRLASGADTQYFGPGTRLTVL.

This clone was seen once. The chain has TRBV9 and TRBJ2-7, with 8 bases identical to TRBD1. In germline, CDR1 is SGDLS, CDR2 YYNGEE. The V segment lost 4 bases and the J segment 3 bases; nucleotides outside the gene matches: 12. The length of the CDR3 is 16 residues. CDR3 coding DNA: TGTGCCAGCAGCTCCCCAACCGGGACAGGCGTCTACGAGCAGTACTTC. Encoded protein: CASSSPTGTGVYEQYF. The whole variable domain, filled in from reference TRBV9 and TRBJ2-7, reads DSGVTQTPKHLITATGQRVTLRCSPRSGDLSVYWYQQSLDQGLQFLIQYYNGEERAKGNILERFSAQQFPDLHSELNLSSLELGDSALYFCASSSPTGTGVYEQYFGPGTRLTVT.

This clone has a handful of counts. This sequence joins TRBV2 and TRBJ1-5; possible D gene TRBD1, 5 bases. In germline, CDR1 is SNHLY, CDR2 FYNNEI. Trimming took 4 bases from V and 3 from J, leaving 13 bases between them. This CDR3 has 15 amino acids. CDR3 sequence: CASSVQKGPNQPQHF. Here the CDR3 DNA reads TGTGCCAGCAGTGTACAGAAGGGGCCCAATCAGCCCCAGCATTTT.

The rearrangement links TRBV30 to TRBJ1-3; perhaps TRBD1 as D (5 bases). The CDR3 totals 16 residues. The V and J ends lost 3 bases and 2 bases respectively, with 17 bases between them. From germline, CDR1 is GTSNPN and CDR2 SVGIG (reference sequence). The CDR3 nucleotides read TGTGCCTGGAGGATACGGGCCGGGGGTACTGGAAACACCATATATTTT. Its protein product is CAWRIRAGGTGNTIYF.

This chain links TRBV12-5 with TRBJ2-1; 8 positions agree with TRBD1. The CDR3 loop spans 15 amino acids. Losses at the gene ends were 1 base for V and 4 bases for J; bases not matched to a gene: 3. Germline V gene lookup returns CDR1 LGHNT and CDR2 FRNRAP. The CDR3 bases are TGTGCTAGTGGTTTGGGGACAGGGCCGTACAATGAGCAGTTCTTC. It yields the protein CASGLGTGPYNEQFF.

Here the CDR3 DNA reads TGTGCCAGCACAGGGGGAGAGGTTGTTGAGCAGTTCTTC. Residues: CASTGGEVVEQFF. This chain joins TRBV6-5 and TRBJ2-1; 7 bases map to TRBD1. Germline loops: CDR1 MNHEY, CDR2 SVGAGI. Germline trimming cut 7 bases from V and 9 bases from J; bases unmatched to any gene: 9. The CDR3 loop spans 13 amino acids.

With respect to this clone: Germline and junction disagree at one end, which may indicate a read error. The chain couples TRBV7-7 to TRBJ2-1, with 9 bases identical to TRBD2. In germline, CDR1 is SSHAT, CDR2 FNYEAQ (reference sequence). The CDR3 spans 17 residues. The CDR3 region has the DNA TGTGCTAGCAGCTTAGCGGGGGCGGGAGGGCCGGTCAATGAGCAGTTCTTC. It yields the protein CASSLAGAGGPVNEQFF.

V usage is TRBV29-1 and J usage is TRBJ2-1; a possible D gene is TRBD2 (5 bases). The CDR3 runs 13 residues. Trimming removed 6 bases at V and 3 bases at J, with 12 bases between. The V gene's germline CDR1 is SQVTM and CDR2 ANQGSEA. CDR3: CSVVAFGYNEQFF. Written as DNA, the CDR3 is TGCAGCGTCGTAGCGTTTGGCTACAATGAGCAGTTCTTC.

The chain links TRBV19 to TRBJ2-1; 8 nucleotides line up with TRBD2. The CDR3 is made up of 12 amino acids. Germline CDR1 and CDR2: LNHDA and SQIVND (reference sequence). J was trimmed by 9 bases and V by 5 bases; bases with no gene match: 3. Written as DNA, the CDR3 is TGTGCCAGTAGTGACGGGGGGGGTGAGCAGTTCTTC. It is translated as CASSDGGGEQFF.

V and J are TRBV7-2 and TRBJ2-1; D is uncertain. CDR3 length: 13 residues. Looked up from germline, CDR1 is SGHTA and CDR2 is FQGNSA. Trimming pared 2 bases from V and 2 bases from J, leaving 4 bases between. CDR3 DNA sequence: TGTGCCAGCAGCTTAAATACCTACAATGAGCAGTTCTTC. The encoded protein is CASSLNTYNEQFF.

J is TRBJ1-5 and V is TRBV5-4, with a possible D match to TRBD1 (5 bases). Trimming stripped 0 bases from V and 0 bases from J, with 7 bases between. CDR1 is SGHNT, CDR2 YYREEE, per germline (reference sequence). The CDR3 totals 15 residues. The CDR3 sequence is CASSLAGDSNQPQHF. As DNA, the CDR3 is TGTGCCAGCAGCTTGGCGGGGGATAGCAATCAGCCCCAGCATTTT.

In DNA form, the CDR3 reads TGTGCCAGCAGCCCTAGCGGGAGTAGGTACGAGCAGTACTTC. This codes for CASSPSGSRYEQYF. The chain is built from TRBV7-2 and TRBJ2-7, with 10 bases identical to TRBD2. V trimming: 5 bases; J trimming: 4 bases; junction bases outside the gene matches: 5. CDR1 and CDR2 (germline): SGHTA, FQGNSA. This CDR3 is built from 14 residues.

CDR3 sequence reads: CASSPRDREDTEAFF. DNA for the CDR3: TGTGCCAGCAGCCCCCGGGACAGGGAGGACACTGAAGCTTTCTTT. The genes are TRBV21-1 and TRBJ1-1; TRBD1, the D gene given by the table, was not confirmed from the DNA. TRBV21-1 has pseudogene status. The CDR3 loop spans 15 amino acids.

The rearrangement links TRBV11-1 to TRBJ1-1; 10 bases are a match to TRBD1. CDR3 size: 14 residues. In germline, CDR1 is SGHAT, CDR2 FQDESV (reference sequence). Trimming took 5 bases from V and 5 from J; bases not matched to a gene: 5. The CDR3 here is CASSRLDRGTEAFF. In DNA, the CDR3 is TGTGCCAGCAGCCGATTGGACAGGGGGACTGAAGCTTTCTTT.

V and J are TRBV6-1 and TRBJ2-3; 7 positions match TRBD2. This CDR3 region has 15 residues. Trimming at V came to 6 bases and at J to 5 bases, leaving 11 bases not matched to a gene. Germline CDR1 MNHNS, CDR2 SASEGT. CDR3 nucleotides: TGTGCCAGCAGGGACGGGCGGGGGTCCGAAGATACGCAGTATTTT. This translates into CASRDGRGSEDTQYF.

This clone has a handful of counts. The chain employs TRBV19 and TRBJ2-7; TRBD1 might be the D (5 bases). CDR1 and CDR2 from the germline V gene are LNHDA and SQIVND (reference sequence). The CDR3 runs to 14 residues. V gave up 3 bases and J gave up 2 bases, with 11 bases separating them. As DNA, the CDR3 is TGTGCCAGTAGTATCTTAACAGGAGCCTACGAGCAGTACTTC. As protein: CASSILTGAYEQYF.

By share of the sample, this clone is hyperexpanded. The chain carries TRBV6-1 and TRBJ2-1; the D gene is possibly TRBD2 (5 bases). The CDR3 consists of 14 residues. With 8 bases removed from V and 5 bases from J, the gap between germline ends came to 16 bases. CDR1 is MNHNS and CDR2 is SASEGT in the germline V gene. This chain's CDR3 is CASSRSGVNNEQFF. The CDR3 DNA is TGTGCCAGCTCCCGCTCCGGGGTGAACAATGAGCAGTTCTTC.

The chain carries TRBV27 and TRBJ1-5; D not resolved. Germline CDR1 is MNHEY and CDR2 is SMNVEV (reference sequence). The CDR3 contains 13 residues. The ends were cut back, 2 bases at V and 3 bases at J, with 5 bases in the middle. In DNA, the CDR3 is TGTGCCAGCAGTTTACGAGTCAATCAGCCCCAGCATTTT. Translation: CASSLRVNQPQHF.